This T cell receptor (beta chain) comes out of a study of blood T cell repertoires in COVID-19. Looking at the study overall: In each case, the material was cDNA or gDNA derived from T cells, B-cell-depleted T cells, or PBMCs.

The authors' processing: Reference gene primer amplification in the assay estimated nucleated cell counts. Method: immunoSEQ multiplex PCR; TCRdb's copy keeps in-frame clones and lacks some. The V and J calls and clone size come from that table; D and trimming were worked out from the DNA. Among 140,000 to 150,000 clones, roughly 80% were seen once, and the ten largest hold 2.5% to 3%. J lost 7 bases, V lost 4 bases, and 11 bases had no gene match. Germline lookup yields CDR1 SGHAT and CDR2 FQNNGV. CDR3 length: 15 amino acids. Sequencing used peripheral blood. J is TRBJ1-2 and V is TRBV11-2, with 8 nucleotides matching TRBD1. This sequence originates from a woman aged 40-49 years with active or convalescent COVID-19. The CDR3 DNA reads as TGTGCCAGCAGCTACCCATTGGACAGGGCGGCTGGCTACACCTTC. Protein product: CASSYPLDRAAGYTF. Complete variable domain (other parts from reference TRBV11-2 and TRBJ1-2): EAGVAQSPRYKIIEKRQSVAFWCNPISGHATLYWYQQILGQGPKLLIQFQNNGVVDDSQLPKDRFSAERLKGVDSTLKIQPAKLEDSAVYLCASSYPLDRAAGYTFGSGTRLTVV.